This is a list of T cell receptor beta chains from one sample in a study of cytomegalovirus exposure and HLA in healthy donors. Repertoires were generated with immunoSEQ multiplex PCR, while TCRdb's copy carries only in-frame clones and drops some. Of around 160,000 clones listed, approximately 78% are singletons. Material for sequencing was PBMCs. The receptors were sampled from a male donor in good health and CMV-seropositive. The CDR3 runs from the conserved cysteine through the conserved F or W. Fields, in order: J gene, V gene, clone size, D gene, CDR3 DNA, CDR3 protein. D genes are given only for firm matches. Size is stated for part of the rows, as once, few or many counts, or as a class when the clone is expanded.

>TRBJ2-5|TRBV5-6|.|.
TGTGCCAGCAGCTTGGGGGCAGAAGAGACCCAGTACTTC
CASSLGAEETQYF
>TRBJ2-3|TRBV6-1|.|.
TGTGCCAGCATGGAGCCAGCTAGCACAGATACGCAGTATTTT
CASMEPASTDTQYF
>TRBJ2-7|TRBV7-2|.|.
TGTGCCAGCGCACCCGTCAGCTCCTACGAGCAGTACTTC
CASAPVSSYEQYF
>TRBJ1-5|TRBV28|.|.
TGTGCCAGCAGCCCGTACAATCAGCCCCAGCATTTT
CASSPYNQPQHF
>TRBJ2-7|TRBV7-2|.|.
TGTGCCAGCAGCCGCGGGCAGGGGTACGAGCAGTACTTC
CASSRGQGYEQYF
>TRBJ2-1|TRBV6-5|.|.
TGTGCCAGCAGTTCGAGCCTGAGCTCCTACAATGAGCAGTTCTTC
CASSSSLSSYNEQFF
>TRBJ2-3|TRBV5-6|.|TRBD2
TGTGCCAGCAGCTTGCGGTTTAGCGGGGGTACAGATACGCAGTATTTT
CASSLRFSGGTDTQYF
>TRBJ2-5|TRBV5-1|.|TRBD1
TGCGCCAGCAGCTTGGCCGTGGGACAGGGGGCAAAGACCCAGTACTTC
CASSLAVGQGAKTQYF
>TRBJ1-6|TRBV20-1|.|.
TGCAGTGCTAGTAGCTCACCCCTCCACTTT
CSASSSPLHF
>TRBJ1-1|TRBV15|.|.
TGTGCCACCAGCGAAGGGTCCCAGGGGACTGAAGCTTTCTTT
CATSEGSQGTEAFF
>TRBJ2-1|TRBV5-6|once|.
TGTGCCAGCAGCTCCGGTGGTGCTAGCCCGTTCTTC
CASSSGGASPFF
>TRBJ2-3|TRBV10-3|.|.
TGTGCCATCAAGGCGGTGTCCACAGATACGCAGTATTTT
CAIKAVSTDTQYF
>TRBJ1-2|TRBV5-8|.|.
TGTGCCAGCAGCCGTTCCCATACCCGGGTGAACTATGGCTACACCTTC
CASSRSHTRVNYGYTF
>TRBJ2-4|TRBV6-1|.|TRBD2
TGTGCCAGCAGTGCCGGACTAGCGGGGGGGTTTGCCAAAAACATTCAGTACTTC
CASSAGLAGGFAKNIQYF
>TRBJ1-3|TRBV10-3|.|TRBD1
TGTGCCGCCAAGGGCAGGGGGCCTGGAAACACCATATATTTT
CAAKGRGPGNTIYF
>TRBJ1-5|TRBV9|.|TRBD1
TGTGCCAGCAGCGTAGAGGGGACAGGCAATCAGCCCCAGCATTTT
CASSVEGTGNQPQHF
>TRBJ2-3|TRBV7-2|.|TRBD2
TGTGCCAGCAGCCCCTCACTAGCGGGAGCAACAGATACGCAGTATTTT
CASSPSLAGATDTQYF
>TRBJ2-5|TRBV7-7|few|.
TGTGCCAGCACCCCGGGCAGGGGTAGGGAGACCCAGTACTTC
CASTPGRGRETQYF
>TRBJ1-1|TRBV7-9|few|.
TGTGCCAGCAGCGTCTACAGCCTTGAAGCTTTCTTT
CASSVYSLEAFF
>TRBJ1-6|TRBV9|once|.
TGTGCCAGCAACCAGGGGTATAATTCACCCCTCCACTTT
CASNQGYNSPLHF
>TRBJ1-4|TRBV19|.|TRBD1
TGTGCCAGTTCGACAGGGGCCGAGGGTGAAAAACTGTTTTTT
CASSTGAEGEKLFF
>TRBJ1-2|TRBV10-3|.|TRBD1
TGTGCCATCAGTGGACGAAGAGACAGGGTGGGTACCTATGGCTACACCTTC
CAISGRRDRVGTYGYTF
>TRBJ2-7|TRBV11-2|many|.
TGTGCCAGCAGCTTGCTCCGGGACAAGCAGTACTTC
CASSLLRDKQYF
>TRBJ1-1|TRBV6-6|.|.
TGTGCCAGCAGGCAAGGACACTCGAACACTGAAGCTTTCTTT
CASRQGHSNTEAFF
>TRBJ2-3|TRBV7-9|.|TRBD2
TGTGCCAGCAGCACAGGACTAGCGAGTGCAGATACGCAGTATTTT
CASSTGLASADTQYF
>TRBJ2-7|TRBV6-6|once|.
TGTGCCAGCAGTTCCCAAGACAGCCACGAGCAGTACTTC
CASSSQDSHEQYF
>TRBJ1-1|TRBV14|.|TRBD1
TGTGCCAGCAGCCCCCGGACAGGGGGGAACACTGAAGCTTTCTTT
CASSPRTGGNTEAFF
>TRBJ1-6|TRBV5-6|once|.
TGTGCCAGCAGCCTGGCTGGCGGAGCGGGAATCGGCTCACCCCTCCACTTT
CASSLAGGAGIGSPLHF
>TRBJ1-1|TRBV2|.|TRBD1
TGTGCCAGCAGGAAGGAGGCAGGGGGCACTGAAGCTTTCTTT
CASRKEAGGTEAFF
>TRBJ2-3|TRBV19|.|TRBD2
TGTGCCAGTAGCATACTAGCGGGAAGGGCAGATACGCAGTATTTT
CASSILAGRADTQYF
>TRBJ1-1|TRBV30|.|.
TGTGCCTGGAGTAAAGGGGCGAACACTGAAGCTTTCTTT
CAWSKGANTEAFF